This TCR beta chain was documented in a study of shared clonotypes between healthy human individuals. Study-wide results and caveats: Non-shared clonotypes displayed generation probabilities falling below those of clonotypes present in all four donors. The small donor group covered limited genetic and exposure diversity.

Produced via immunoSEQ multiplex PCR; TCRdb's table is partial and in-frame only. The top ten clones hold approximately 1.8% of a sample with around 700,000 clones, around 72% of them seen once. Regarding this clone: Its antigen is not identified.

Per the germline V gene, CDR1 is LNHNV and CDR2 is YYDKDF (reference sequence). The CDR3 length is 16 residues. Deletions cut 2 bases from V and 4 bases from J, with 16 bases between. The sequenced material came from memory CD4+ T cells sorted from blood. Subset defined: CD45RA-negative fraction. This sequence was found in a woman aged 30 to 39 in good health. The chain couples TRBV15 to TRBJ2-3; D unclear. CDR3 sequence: CATSRLPGPGPDTQYF. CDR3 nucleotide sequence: TGTGCCACCAGCAGATTACCGGGCCCCGGCCCAGATACGCAGTATTTT.